This T cell receptor (beta chain) was sequenced during a study of molecular identifiers for immune sequencing clone quantification. Overall study findings and caveats: Because of identical TCR molecules sharing a barcode, sizes of highly expanded clones could be underestimated. In naive cells, under 1% of molecules belonged to clones above 20 RNA copies, against over 98% in effector cells.

CDR3 size: 13 residues. V was shortened by 6 bases and J by 7 bases, with 18 bases between the two germline ends. CDR1 is SQVTM, CDR2 ANQGSEA, per germline. As to this clonotype: Its matching antigen is unknown.

The naive CD8 libraries originated from between roughly 20,000 and 1,000,000 sorted cells and drew on 10%, 30% or 50% RNA. A CD8+CD4-CCR7+CD45RA+ phenotype served as the sorting definition for naive CD8 T cells. TCRdb re-called the PCR reads through MiXCR, storing one row per CDR3 protein. The table includes 400,000 to 600,000 distinct CDR3 sequences, about 21% detected once. The V and J genes are TRBV29-1 and TRBJ1-2; tentative D call: TRBD1 (6 bases). Material: naive CD8+ T cells from blood, with Jurkat cell RNA spiked in. Subset reported: FACS-sorted CD8+CD4-CCR7+CD45RA+ naive T cells. This TCR was recovered from a human donor in good health. Some libraries in this study had Jurkat cell RNA spiked in. In nucleotides, the CDR3 is TGCAGCGTCGGGGGGGGCGAAGTTCTTGGCTACACCTTC. Its protein product is CSVGGGEVLGYTF.